This T cell receptor (beta chain) derives from a study of cytomegalovirus exposure and HLA in healthy donors. General study findings and limits: The finding came from a later analysis; first-cohort TCR clusters tended to co-occur in the 90 to 150 validation repertoires.

A note on this clone: Its antigen remains unidentified.

Using immunoSEQ multiplex PCR, the repertoire was profiled, and TCRdb retains in-frame clones only, with some absent. This table has 200,000 to 250,000 clones, roughly 83% appearing once. CDR1 is LNHDA and CDR2 is SQIVND in the germline V gene (reference sequence). CDR3 size: 14 residues. Trimming at V came to 6 bases and at J to 3 bases, leaving 4 bases not matched to a gene. The sequenced sample consisted of PBMCs. This clonotype was obtained from a woman in her thirties in good health and CMV-seropositive. V usage is TRBV19 and J usage is TRBJ1-1; 10 positions match TRBD1. In nucleotides, the CDR3 is TGTGCCAGTAGCCCGGGACAGGGGTACACTGAAGCTTTCTTT. This encodes CASSPGQGYTEAFF.